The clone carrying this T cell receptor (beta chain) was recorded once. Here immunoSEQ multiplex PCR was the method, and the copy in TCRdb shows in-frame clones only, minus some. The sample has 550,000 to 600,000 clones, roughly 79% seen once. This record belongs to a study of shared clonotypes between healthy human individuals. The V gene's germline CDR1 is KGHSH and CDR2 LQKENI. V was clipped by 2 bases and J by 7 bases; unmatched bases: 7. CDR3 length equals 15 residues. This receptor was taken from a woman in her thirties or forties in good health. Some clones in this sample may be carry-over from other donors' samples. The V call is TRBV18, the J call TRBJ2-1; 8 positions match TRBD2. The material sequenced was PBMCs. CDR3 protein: CASSPRGTSSNEQFF. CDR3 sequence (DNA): TGTGCCAGCTCACCAAGAGGGACTAGTAGTAATGAGCAGTTCTTC.